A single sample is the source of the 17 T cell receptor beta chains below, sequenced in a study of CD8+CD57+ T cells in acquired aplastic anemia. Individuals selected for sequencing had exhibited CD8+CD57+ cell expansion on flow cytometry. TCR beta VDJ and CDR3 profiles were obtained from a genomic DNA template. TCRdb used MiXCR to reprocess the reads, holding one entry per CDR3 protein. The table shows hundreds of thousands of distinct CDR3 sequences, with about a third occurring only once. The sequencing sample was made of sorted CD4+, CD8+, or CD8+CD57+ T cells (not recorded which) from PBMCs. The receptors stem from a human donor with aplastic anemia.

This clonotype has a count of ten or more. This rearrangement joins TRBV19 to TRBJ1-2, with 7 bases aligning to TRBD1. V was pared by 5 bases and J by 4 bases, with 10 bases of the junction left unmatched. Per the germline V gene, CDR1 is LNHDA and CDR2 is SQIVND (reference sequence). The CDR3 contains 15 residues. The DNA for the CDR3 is TGTGCCAGTAGTCCACGACAGGGAAGTGCCTATGGCTACACCTTC. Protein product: CASSPRQGSAYGYTF.

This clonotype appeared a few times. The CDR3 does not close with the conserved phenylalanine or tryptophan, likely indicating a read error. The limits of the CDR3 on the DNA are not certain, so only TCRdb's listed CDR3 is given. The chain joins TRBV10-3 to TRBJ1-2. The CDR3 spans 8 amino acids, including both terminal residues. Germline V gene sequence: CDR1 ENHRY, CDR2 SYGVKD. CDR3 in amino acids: CAITEDSG.

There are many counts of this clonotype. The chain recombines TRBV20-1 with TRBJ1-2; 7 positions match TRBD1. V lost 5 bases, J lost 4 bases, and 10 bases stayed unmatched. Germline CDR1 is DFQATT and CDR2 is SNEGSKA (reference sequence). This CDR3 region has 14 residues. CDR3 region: CSARTGEFPYGYTF. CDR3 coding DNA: TGCAGTGCTCGGACAGGCGAATTCCCCTATGGCTACACCTTC.

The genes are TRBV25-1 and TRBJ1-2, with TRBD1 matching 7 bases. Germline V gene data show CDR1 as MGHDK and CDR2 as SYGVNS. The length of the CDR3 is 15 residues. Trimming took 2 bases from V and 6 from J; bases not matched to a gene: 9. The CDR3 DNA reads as TGTGCCAGCAGTGAAGACAGGGCGCGGGACAATGGCTACACCTTC. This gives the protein CASSEDRARDNGYTF.

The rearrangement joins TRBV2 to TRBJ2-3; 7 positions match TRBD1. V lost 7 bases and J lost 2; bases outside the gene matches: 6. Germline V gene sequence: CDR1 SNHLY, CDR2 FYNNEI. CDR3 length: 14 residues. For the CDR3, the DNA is TGTGCCAGCACCCCGGGACAGATCACAGATACGCAGTATTTT. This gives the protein CASTPGQITDTQYF.

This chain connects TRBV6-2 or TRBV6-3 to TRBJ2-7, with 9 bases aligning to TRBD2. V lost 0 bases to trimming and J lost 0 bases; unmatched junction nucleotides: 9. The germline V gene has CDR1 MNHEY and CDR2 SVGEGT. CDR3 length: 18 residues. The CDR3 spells CASSYSMPVAGDSYEQYF. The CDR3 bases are TGTGCCAGCAGTTACTCGATGCCAGTAGCGGGAGACTCCTACGAGCAGTACTTC.

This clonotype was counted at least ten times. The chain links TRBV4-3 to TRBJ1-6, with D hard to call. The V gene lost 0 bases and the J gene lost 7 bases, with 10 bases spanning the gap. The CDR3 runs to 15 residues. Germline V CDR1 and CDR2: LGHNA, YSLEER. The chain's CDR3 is CASSQDPMGNSPLHF. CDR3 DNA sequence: TGCGCCAGCAGCCAAGATCCAATGGGGAATTCACCCCTCCACTTT.

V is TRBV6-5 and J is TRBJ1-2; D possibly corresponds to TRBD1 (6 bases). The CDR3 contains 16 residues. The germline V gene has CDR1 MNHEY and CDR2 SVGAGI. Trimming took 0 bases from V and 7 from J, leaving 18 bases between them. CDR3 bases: TGTGCCAGCAGTTACTCGAATTTGGGGGGCGCGAGTGGCTACACCTTC. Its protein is CASSYSNLGGASGYTF.

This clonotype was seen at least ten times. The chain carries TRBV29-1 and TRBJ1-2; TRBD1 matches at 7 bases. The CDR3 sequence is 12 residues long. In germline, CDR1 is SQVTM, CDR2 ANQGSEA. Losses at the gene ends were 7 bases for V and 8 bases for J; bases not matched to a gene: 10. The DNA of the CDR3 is TGCAGCGGGGGGACAGCCGACCGGGGCTACACCTTC. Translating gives CSGGTADRGYTF.

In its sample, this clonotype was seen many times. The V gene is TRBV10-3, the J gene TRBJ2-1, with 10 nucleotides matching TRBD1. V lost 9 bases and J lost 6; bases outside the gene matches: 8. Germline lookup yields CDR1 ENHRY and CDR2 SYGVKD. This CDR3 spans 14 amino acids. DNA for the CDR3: TGTGCCATTAAGCCGGGACAGGGGTCCAATGAGCAGTTCTTC. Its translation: CAIKPGQGSNEQFF.

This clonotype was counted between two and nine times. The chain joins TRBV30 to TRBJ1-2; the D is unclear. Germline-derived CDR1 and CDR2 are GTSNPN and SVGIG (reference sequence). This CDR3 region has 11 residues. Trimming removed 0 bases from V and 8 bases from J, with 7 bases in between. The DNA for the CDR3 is TGTGCCTGGAGTGTAGGAAACGGCTACACCTTC. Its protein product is CAWSVGNGYTF.

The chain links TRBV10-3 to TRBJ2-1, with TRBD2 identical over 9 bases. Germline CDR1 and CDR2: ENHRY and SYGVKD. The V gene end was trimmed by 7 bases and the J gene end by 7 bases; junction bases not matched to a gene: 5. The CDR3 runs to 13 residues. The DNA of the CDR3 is TGTGCCATCACTAGCGGGACTTTGAATGAGCAGTTCTTC. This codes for CAITSGTLNEQFF.

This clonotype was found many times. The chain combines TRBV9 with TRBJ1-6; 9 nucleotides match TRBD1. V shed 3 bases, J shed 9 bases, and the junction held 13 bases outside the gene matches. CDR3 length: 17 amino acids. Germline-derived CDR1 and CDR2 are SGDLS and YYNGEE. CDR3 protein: CASSEDLGQGSGSPLHF. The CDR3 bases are TGTGCCAGCAGCGAGGACTTAGGACAGGGGAGCGGTTCACCCCTCCACTTT. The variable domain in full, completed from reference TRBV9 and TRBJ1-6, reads DSGVTQTPKHLITATGQRVTLRCSPRSGDLSVYWYQQSLDQGLQFLIQYYNGEERAKGNILERFSAQQFPDLHSELNLSSLELGDSALYFCASSEDLGQGSGSPLHFGNGTRLTVT.

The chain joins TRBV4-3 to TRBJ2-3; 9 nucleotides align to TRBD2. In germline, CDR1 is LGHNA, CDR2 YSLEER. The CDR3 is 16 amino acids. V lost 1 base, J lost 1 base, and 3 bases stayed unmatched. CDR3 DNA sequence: TGCGCCAGCAGCCAAGTGATAGCGGGAGGCACAGATACGCAGTATTTT. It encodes CASSQVIAGGTDTQYF.

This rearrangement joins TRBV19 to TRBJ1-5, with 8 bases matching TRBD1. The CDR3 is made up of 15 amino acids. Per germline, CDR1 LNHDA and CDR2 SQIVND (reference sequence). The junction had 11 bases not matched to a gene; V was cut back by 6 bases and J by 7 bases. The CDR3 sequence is CASSTGQDVAQPQHF. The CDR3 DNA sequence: TGTGCCAGTAGCACGGGACAGGACGTTGCGCAGCCCCAGCATTTT.

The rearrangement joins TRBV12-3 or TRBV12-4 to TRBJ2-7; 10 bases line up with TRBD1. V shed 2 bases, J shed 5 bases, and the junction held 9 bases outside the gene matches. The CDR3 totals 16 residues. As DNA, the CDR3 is TGTGCCAGCAGTTTATTAGTCGGGGACAGGGGCCACGAGCAGTACTTC. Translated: CASSLLVGDRGHEQYF.

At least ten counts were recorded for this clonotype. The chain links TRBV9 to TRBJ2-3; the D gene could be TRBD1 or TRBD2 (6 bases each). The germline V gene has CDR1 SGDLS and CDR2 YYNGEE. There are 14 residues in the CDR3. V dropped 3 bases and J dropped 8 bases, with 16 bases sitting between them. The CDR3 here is CASSAGTAQGTQYF. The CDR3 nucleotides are TGTGCCAGCAGCGCCGGGACTGCACAGGGTACGCAGTATTTT.